The 25 T cell receptor beta chains listed next were all sequenced from one sample in a study of response to subunit inactivated influenza vaccine. TCRdb recomputed calls from the RT-PCR reads with MiXCR, one row per CDR3 protein. The profile shows about half a million distinct CDR3 sequences, about 7.6% of them singletons. Sequencing was performed on PBMCs from blood, taken approximately 25 months after vaccination. The receptors stem from a man aged 50 to 75 who received an inactivated influenza vaccine.

This clonotype has just a few counts. This chain connects TRBV7-9 to TRBJ2-1, with 9 bases matching TRBD1. Unmatched junction bases numbered 7, after V lost 5 bases and J lost 5 bases. The CDR3 has 15 residues. Germline V gene sequence: CDR1 SEHNR, CDR2 FQNEAQ (reference sequence). CDR3 nucleotides: TGTGCCAGCAGCGACCGGGACAGGGACCACAATGAGCAGTTCTTC. Amino acids: CASSDRDRDHNEQFF.

Only a few counts were recorded for this clonotype. V is TRBV10-2 and J is TRBJ2-3, with D possibly matching TRBD2 (5 bases). Germline V gene lookup returns CDR1 WSHSY and CDR2 SAAADI. V was shortened by 6 bases and J by 0 bases, with 7 bases between the two germline ends. There are 13 residues in the CDR3. The CDR3 loop reads CASRTISTDTQYF. The CDR3 DNA reads as TGCGCCAGCAGGACTATTAGCACAGATACGCAGTATTTT.

The chain uses TRBV6-2 or TRBV6-3 and TRBJ1-2, with D perhaps TRBD1 (5 bases). This CDR3 region has 17 residues. Per the germline V gene, CDR1 is MNHEY and CDR2 is SVGEGT. Between the trimmed V and J ends, which lost 6 bases and 0 bases, there was a span of 20 bases. This chain's CDR3 is CASRPRQRGTANYGYTF. The CDR3 coding sequence is TGTGCCAGCAGGCCTCGACAGCGGGGTACCGCTAACTATGGCTACACCTTC.

In this sample, this clonotype turned up a few times. The chain couples TRBV30 to TRBJ2-7; D remains unclear. This CDR3 has 12 amino acids. Trimming left V 0 bases short and J 4 bases short, with 7 bases between. Germline V gives CDR1 GTSNPN, CDR2 SVGIG (reference sequence). The CDR3 nucleotides read TGTGCCTGGAGTGTATACGGGTACGAGCAGTACTTC. Amino acids: CAWSVYGYEQYF.

This clonotype was counted many times. J is TRBJ2-3 and V is TRBV7-6; 15 bases line up with TRBD2. Per the germline V gene, CDR1 is SGHVS and CDR2 is FNYEAQ. V was pared by 6 bases and J by 8 bases, with 9 bases of the junction left unmatched. The CDR3 extends over 16 amino acids. CDR3 nucleotides: TGTGCCAGCAGTAACGGACTAGCGGGGGGGCCAAGTACGCAGTATTTT. It encodes CASSNGLAGGPSTQYF.

This clonotype was recorded a few times. This rearrangement joins TRBV10-3 to TRBJ1-3; 9 positions agree with TRBD1. Germline V gene sequence: CDR1 ENHRY, CDR2 SYGVKD. The CDR3 has 13 amino acids. The junction had 5 bases not matched to a gene; V was cut back by 6 bases and J by 8 bases. The CDR3 region is CAIRRQGGDTIYF. The CDR3 coding sequence is TGTGCCATCAGGAGACAGGGGGGGGACACCATATATTTT.

This clonotype was counted ten times or more. V gene TRBV6-2 or TRBV6-3 combines with J gene TRBJ2-7; 7 nucleotides match TRBD1. The CDR3 contains 14 residues. Trimming removed 0 bases from V and 3 bases from J; junction bases left unmatched: 2. The germline gives CDR1 MNHEY, CDR2 SVGEGT. CDR3 region: CASSYSGGFYEQYF. In nucleotides, the CDR3 is TGTGCCAGCAGTTACTCAGGGGGCTTCTACGAGCAGTACTTC.

The chain joins TRBV12-3 or TRBV12-4 to TRBJ2-1; no clear D gene. This CDR3 comprises 12 residues. Trimming pared 1 base from V and 10 bases from J, leaving 8 bases between. The CDR3 protein is CASSLVAAEQFF. The CDR3 coding sequence is TGTGCCAGCAGTTTAGTAGCAGCCGAGCAGTTCTTC.

Ten or more counts support this clonotype. The V call is TRBV7-9, the J call TRBJ2-4; 9 bases are a match to TRBD1. The CDR3 runs 15 residues. In germline, CDR1 is SEHNR, CDR2 FQNEAQ (reference sequence). The ends lost 2 bases at V and 9 bases at J; junction bases unmatched: 8. DNA of the CDR3: TGTGCCAGCAGCTTACTTACAGGGGGCTCCAGCATTCAGTACTTC. The encoded protein is CASSLLTGGSSIQYF.

There are many counts of this clonotype. The V and J genes are TRBV5-6 and TRBJ1-1, with 7 bases that match TRBD1. The germline V gene encodes CDR1 SGHDT and CDR2 YYEEEE. Losses at the gene ends were 4 bases for V and 2 bases for J; bases not matched to a gene: 8. The CDR3 totals 15 residues. The CDR3 bases are TGTGCCAGCAGCCTGGGATACAGGGGAAACACTGAAGCTTTCTTT. It codes for CASSLGYRGNTEAFF.

The table lists this clonotype with a few counts. The rearrangement joins TRBV7-9 to TRBJ2-1, with TRBD2 matching over 8 bases. The CDR3 runs 17 residues. Looked up from germline, CDR1 is SEHNR and CDR2 is FQNEAQ (reference sequence). Trimming cost V 2 bases and J 1 base; bases outside gene matches: 7. In DNA form, the CDR3 reads TGTGCCAGCAGCTTACCACGGGGGGGCAGTTCCTACAATGAGCAGTTCTTC. It yields the protein CASSLPRGGSSYNEQFF.

V usage is TRBV9 and J usage is TRBJ1-2; D remains ambiguous. Germline V gene lookup returns CDR1 SGDLS and CDR2 YYNGEE. The CDR3 sequence is 14 residues long. Trimming stripped 0 bases from V and 2 bases from J, with 8 bases between. The CDR3 nucleotides are TGTGCCAGCAGCGTAGATTCAGGAAACTATGGCTACACCTTC. It encodes CASSVDSGNYGYTF.

This sequence joins TRBV4-3 and TRBJ2-7, with a possible D match to TRBD2 (7 bases). Germline V lookup: CDR1 LGHNA, CDR2 YSLEER. Trimming stripped 1 base from V and 9 bases from J, with 10 bases between. The length of the CDR3 is 12 residues. The CDR3 DNA is TGCGCCAGCAGCCAAGCGGGGGGCTCGCAGTACTTC. Translation gives CASSQAGGSQYF.

This clonotype showed up just a few times. CDR3 sequence reads: CASSPLSRAQETQYF. Written as DNA, the CDR3 is TGTGCCAGCAGTCCCCTTTCGCGGGCCCAAGAGACCCAGTACTTC. The rearrangement uses TRBV28 and TRBJ2-5; perhaps TRBD2 as D (5 bases). V was cut by 5 bases and J by 1 base, with 14 bases left in between. The germline gives CDR1 MDHEN, CDR2 SYDVKM. The CDR3 is made up of 15 amino acids.

This clonotype was detected many times. The V call is TRBV20-1, the J call TRBJ1-4, with D unclear. The CDR3 is 14 residues long. Germline values: CDR1 DFQATT, CDR2 SNEGSKA (reference sequence). The V gene lost 0 bases and the J gene lost 7 bases, with 12 bases spanning the gap. Written as DNA, the CDR3 is TGCAGTGCTAGAGATTGGCGGGATGGTGAAAAACTGTTTTTT. This gives the protein CSARDWRDGEKLFF.

V is TRBV20-1 and J is TRBJ1-1, with a tentative D call TRBD1 (6 bases). The CDR3 sequence is 14 residues long. Germline loops: CDR1 DFQATT, CDR2 SNEGSKA (reference sequence). Here the CDR3 reads CSEGVPSMNTEAFF. In nucleotides, the CDR3 is TGCAGCGAGGGGGTCCCCTCCATGAACACTGAAGCTTTCTTT.

This clonotype was counted between two and nine times. The chain joins TRBV10-3 to TRBJ1-3; no clear D. CDR1 is ENHRY, CDR2 SYGVKD, per germline. The CDR3 has 12 residues. Trimming cost V 6 bases and J 4 bases, with 7 bases left between them. This CDR3 reads CAISGLGNTIYF. The CDR3 DNA sequence: TGTGCCATCAGCGGACTCGGAAACACCATATATTTT.

This clonotype came up many times. The chain employs TRBV7-9 and TRBJ2-6, with D possibly TRBD1 on 6 matching bases. The V gene lost 6 bases and the J gene lost 4 bases, with 16 bases spanning the gap. CDR3 length: 16 amino acids. Looked up from germline, CDR1 is SEHNR and CDR2 is FQNEAQ (reference sequence). CDR3 loop: CASRLRSGVGANVLTF. CDR3 coding DNA: TGTGCCAGCAGGTTAAGATCAGGGGTCGGGGCCAACGTCCTGACTTTC.

The J gene is TRBJ1-5, the V gene TRBV20-1; no clear D gene. CDR1 and CDR2 from the germline V gene are DFQATT and SNEGSKA (reference sequence). V lost 6 bases, J lost 1 base, and 10 bases lay in between. This CDR3 spans 13 amino acids. CDR3 sequence (DNA): TGCAGTGCAGGAACGACCAGCAATCAGCCCCAGCATTTT. Translating it yields CSAGTTSNQPQHF.

In its sample, this clonotype was seen many times. The genes are TRBV27 and TRBJ2-3, with D uncertain. Trimming left V 7 bases short and J 1 base short, with 9 bases between. This CDR3 is built from 13 residues. CDR1 MNHEY and CDR2 SMNVEV come from the germline V gene (reference sequence). CDR3 protein: CASNRAGTDTQYF. For the CDR3, the DNA is TGTGCCAGCAATAGGGCGGGCACAGATACGCAGTATTTT.

The CDR3 loop is CASRASGGGNSPLHF. The CDR3 nucleotides read TGTGCCAGCAGGGCTTCGGGGGGCGGAAATTCACCCCTCCACTTT. J is TRBJ1-6 and V is TRBV6-1; the D gene is possibly TRBD1 (6 bases). Germline loops: CDR1 MNHNS, CDR2 SASEGT. Trimming pared 6 bases from V and 7 bases from J, leaving 16 bases between. This CDR3 has 15 amino acids.

This chain connects TRBV5-1 to TRBJ2-1; the D is unclear. The CDR3 loop spans 14 amino acids. CDR1 SGHRS and CDR2 YFSETQ come from the germline V gene. V lost 0 bases, J lost 7 bases, and 11 bases lay in between. CDR3 region: CASSLGRNRNEQFF. As DNA, the CDR3 is TGCGCCAGCAGCTTGGGCCGGAATAGGAATGAGCAGTTCTTC.

This clonotype was observed a handful of times. This rearrangement joins TRBV15 to TRBJ2-5; 7 nucleotides agree with TRBD1. The CDR3 is 15 residues long. Looked up from germline, CDR1 is LNHNV and CDR2 is YYDKDF (reference sequence). V was pared by 2 bases and J by 3 bases, with 6 bases of the junction left unmatched. The CDR3 here is CATSRFSTGKETQYF. For the CDR3, the DNA is TGTGCCACCAGCAGATTTTCGACAGGGAAAGAGACCCAGTACTTC.

In this sample, this clonotype turned up a few times. J is TRBJ1-5 and V is TRBV6-2 or TRBV6-3; D not certain. Germline lookup yields CDR1 MNHEY and CDR2 SVGEGT. V shed 2 bases and J shed 0 bases, with 5 bases lying between them. This CDR3 has 14 residues. CDR3 bases: TGTGCCAGCAGTTACAGCTATAGCAATCAGCCCCAGCATTTT. Translated: CASSYSYSNQPQHF.

This clonotype was picked up many times. The chain links TRBV20-1 to TRBJ2-1, with 9 bases matching TRBD2. This CDR3 has 14 residues. J was trimmed by 8 bases and V by 6 bases; bases with no gene match: 11. From germline, CDR1 is DFQATT and CDR2 SNEGSKA (reference sequence). CDR3 sequence (DNA): TGCAGTGCCCCCCCAAGCGGGAGGTGGGATGAGCAGTTCTTC. Its translation: CSAPPSGRWDEQFF.